This T cell receptor beta chain was documented in a study of cytomegalovirus exposure and HLA in healthy donors. Across the whole study: Of the donors genotyped, 398 in all, around 77% fell in the Caucasian-associated ancestry cluster.

A multiplex PCR was run with 60 Vbeta primers and 13 Jbeta primers. The method was immunoSEQ multiplex PCR; TCRdb's version includes in-frame clones alone and lacks a portion of them. The data include approximately 140,000 clones; the top ten clones carry 2% to 3%. This TCR derives from a man aged 40-49 years in good health and CMV-seronegative. The material sequenced was PBMCs.

The CDR3 loop is CASSKRQASNQPQHF. As DNA, the CDR3 is TGTGCCAGCAGCAAACGACAGGCTAGCAATCAGCCCCAGCATTTT. The chain links TRBV21-1 to TRBJ1-5; TRBD1, the D gene given by the table, was not confirmed from the DNA. TRBV21-1 is reported as a pseudogene. The CDR3 is made up of 15 amino acids.